This T cell receptor (beta chain) appears in the sequencing data of a study of regulatory T cells in long-lasting Graves disease. General study findings and limits: Under persistent disease, TRBV28, TRBJ1-2 and TRBJ2-5 were used preferentially. The persistent group shared 2,500 to 3,000 public clonotypes, more than the 850 to 1,000 shared by new patients.

The CDR3 covers 18 residues. Germline V gene sequence: CDR1 MNHEY, CDR2 SVGEGT. The trim removed 4 bases at V and 0 bases at J, leaving 10 bases unmatched. Assembly of TCR beta libraries relied on iRepertoire HTBI primers together with Arm-PCR of CDR3 regions. TCRdb analysed the multiplex PCR reads with MiXCR anew, one entry per CDR3 protein. Found here are hundreds of thousands of distinct CDR3 sequences, less than 20% of them singletons; the top ten hold 15% to 20%. On this clonotype: The antigen is unknown.

Time point noted: newly diagnosed GD, antithyroid drugs for less than 3 months. RNA isolated from PBMCs was used to make the TCR library. This sample was also put to use in a study of T cells in Graves' hyperthyroidism and ophthalmopathy. Turning to that study: Ophthalmopathy, which appeared later, was predicted by the model a median around 6.5 months before onset.

The rearrangement uses TRBV6-2 or TRBV6-3 and TRBJ1-3, with TRBD1 identical over 9 bases. The receptor was isolated from a woman aged 25 to 45 with Graves disease. Material: peripheral blood mononuclear cells (PBMCs), obtained at new diagnosis, from a patient treated with antithyroid drugs. CDR3 in DNA: TGTGCCAGCAGTTCCCCCGGGACAGGGTCCTTCTCTGGAAACACCATATATTTT. Translated, it gives CASSSPGTGSFSGNTIYF.